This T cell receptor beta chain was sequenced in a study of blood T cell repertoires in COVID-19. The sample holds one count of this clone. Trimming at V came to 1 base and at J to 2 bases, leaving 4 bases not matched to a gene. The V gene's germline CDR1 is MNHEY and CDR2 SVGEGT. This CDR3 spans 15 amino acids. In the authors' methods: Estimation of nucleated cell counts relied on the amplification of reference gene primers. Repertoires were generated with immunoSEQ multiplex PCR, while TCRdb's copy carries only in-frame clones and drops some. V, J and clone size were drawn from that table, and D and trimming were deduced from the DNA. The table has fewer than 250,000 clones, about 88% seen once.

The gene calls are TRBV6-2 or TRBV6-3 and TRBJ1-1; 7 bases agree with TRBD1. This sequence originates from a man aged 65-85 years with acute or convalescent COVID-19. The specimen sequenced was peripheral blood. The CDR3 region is CASSYWPGGNTEAFF. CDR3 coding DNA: TGTGCCAGCAGTTACTGGCCAGGGGGAAACACTGAAGCTTTCTTT.